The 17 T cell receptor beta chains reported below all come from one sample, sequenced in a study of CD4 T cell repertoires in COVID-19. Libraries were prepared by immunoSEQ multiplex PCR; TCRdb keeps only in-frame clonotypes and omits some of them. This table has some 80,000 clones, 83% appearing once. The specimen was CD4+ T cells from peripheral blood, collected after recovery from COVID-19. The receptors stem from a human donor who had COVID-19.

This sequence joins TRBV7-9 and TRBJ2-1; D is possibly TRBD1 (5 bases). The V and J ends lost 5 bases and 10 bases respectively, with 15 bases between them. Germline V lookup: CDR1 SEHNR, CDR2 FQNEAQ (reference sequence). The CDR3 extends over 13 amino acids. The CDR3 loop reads CASSQPDSDEQFF. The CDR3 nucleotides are TGTGCCAGCAGCCAACCCGACAGCGACGAGCAGTTCTTC.

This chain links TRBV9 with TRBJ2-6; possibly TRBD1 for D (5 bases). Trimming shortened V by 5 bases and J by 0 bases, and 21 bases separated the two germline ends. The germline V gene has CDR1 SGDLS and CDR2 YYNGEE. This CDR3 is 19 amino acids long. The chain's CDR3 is CASSTKQAQGNSGANVLTF. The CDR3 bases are TGTGCCAGCAGTACCAAACAGGCCCAGGGAAACTCTGGGGCCAACGTCCTGACTTTC.

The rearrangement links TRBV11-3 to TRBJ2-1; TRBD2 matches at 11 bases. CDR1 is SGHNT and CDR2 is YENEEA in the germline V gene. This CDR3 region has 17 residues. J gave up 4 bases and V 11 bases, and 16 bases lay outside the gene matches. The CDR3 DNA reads TGTGCCTCGTCGAAGGGAATAGCGGGGGGGCGTTACAATGAGCAGTTCTTC. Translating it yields CASSKGIAGGRYNEQFF.

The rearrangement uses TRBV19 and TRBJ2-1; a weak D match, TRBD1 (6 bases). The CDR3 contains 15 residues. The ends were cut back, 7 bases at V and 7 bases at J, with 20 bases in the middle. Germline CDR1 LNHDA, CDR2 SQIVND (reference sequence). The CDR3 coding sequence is TGTGCCAGTACTTCCCAGACAGGATTCCCAAATGAGCAGTTCTTC. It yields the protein CASTSQTGFPNEQFF. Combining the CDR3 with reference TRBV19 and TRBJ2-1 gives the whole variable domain DGGITQSPKYLFRKEGQNVTLSCEQNLNHDAMYWYRQDPGQGLRLIYYSQIVNDFQKGDIAEGYSVSREKKESFPLTVTSAQKNPTAFYLCASTSQTGFPNEQFFGPGTRLTVL.

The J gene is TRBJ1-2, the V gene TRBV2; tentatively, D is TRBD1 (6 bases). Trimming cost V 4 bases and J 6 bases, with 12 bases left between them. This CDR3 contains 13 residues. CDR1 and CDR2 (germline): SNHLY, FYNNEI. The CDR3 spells CASSGRGTDGYTF. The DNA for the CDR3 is TGTGCCAGCAGTGGCAGGGGAACGGATGGCTACACCTTC.

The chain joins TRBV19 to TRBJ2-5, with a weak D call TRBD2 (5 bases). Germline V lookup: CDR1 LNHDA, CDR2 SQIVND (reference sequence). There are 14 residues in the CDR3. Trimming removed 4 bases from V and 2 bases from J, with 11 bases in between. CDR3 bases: TGTGCCAGTAGTAGAGAGAGCGGTCAAGAGACCCAGTACTTC. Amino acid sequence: CASSRESGQETQYF. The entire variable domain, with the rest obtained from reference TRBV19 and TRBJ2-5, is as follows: DGGITQSPKYLFRKEGQNVTLSCEQNLNHDAMYWYRQDPGQGLRLIYYSQIVNDFQKGDIAEGYSVSREKKESFPLTVTSAQKNPTAFYLCASSRESGQETQYFGPGTRLLVL.

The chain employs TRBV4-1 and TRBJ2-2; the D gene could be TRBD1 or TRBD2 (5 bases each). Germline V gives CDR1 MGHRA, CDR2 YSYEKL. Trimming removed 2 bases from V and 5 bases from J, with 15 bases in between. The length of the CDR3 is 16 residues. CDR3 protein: CASSQLLRGETGELFF. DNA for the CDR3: TGCGCCAGCAGCCAACTCCTGAGAGGGGAAACCGGGGAGCTGTTTTTT.

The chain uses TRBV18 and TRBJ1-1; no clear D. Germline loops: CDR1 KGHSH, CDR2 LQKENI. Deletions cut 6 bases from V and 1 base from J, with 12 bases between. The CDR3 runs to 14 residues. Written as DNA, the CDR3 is TGTGCCAGCTCGTCCGTTTGGGGGAACACTGAAGCTTTCTTT. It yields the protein CASSSVWGNTEAFF.

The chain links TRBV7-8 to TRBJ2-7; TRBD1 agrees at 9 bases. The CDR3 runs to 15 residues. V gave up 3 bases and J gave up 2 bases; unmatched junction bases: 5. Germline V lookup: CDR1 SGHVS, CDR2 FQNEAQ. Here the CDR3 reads CASSLSGTGTYEQYF. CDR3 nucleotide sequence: TGTGCCAGCAGCTTGTCCGGGACAGGGACCTACGAGCAGTACTTC.

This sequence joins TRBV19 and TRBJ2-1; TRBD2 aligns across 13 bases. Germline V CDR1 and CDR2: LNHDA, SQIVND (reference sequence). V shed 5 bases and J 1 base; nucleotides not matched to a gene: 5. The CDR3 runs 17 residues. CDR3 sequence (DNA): TGTGCCAGTAGTTCTTCGGGACTAGCGGGATCCTACAATGAGCAGTTCTTC. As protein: CASSSSGLAGSYNEQFF.

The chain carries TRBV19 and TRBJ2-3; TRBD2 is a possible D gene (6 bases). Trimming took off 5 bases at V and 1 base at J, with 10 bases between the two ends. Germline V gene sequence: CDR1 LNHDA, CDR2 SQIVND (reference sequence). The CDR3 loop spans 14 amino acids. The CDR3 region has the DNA TGTGCCAGTAGTTCGAGGGAGGGCACAGATACGCAGTATTTT. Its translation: CASSSREGTDTQYF.

CDR3 in amino acids: CASSPLSATEAFF. For the CDR3, the DNA is TGTGCCAGTAGTCCCCTAAGTGCAACTGAAGCTTTCTTT. The V and J genes are TRBV19 and TRBJ1-1; D ambiguous. The V end was cut by 5 bases, the J end by 5 bases, with 12 bases between. The CDR3 runs to 13 residues. CDR1 is LNHDA, CDR2 SQIVND, per germline (reference sequence).

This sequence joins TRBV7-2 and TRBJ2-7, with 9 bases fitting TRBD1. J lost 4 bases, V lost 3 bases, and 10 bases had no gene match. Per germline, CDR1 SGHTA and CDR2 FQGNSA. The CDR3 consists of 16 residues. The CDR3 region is CASSLGSRTGVYEQYF. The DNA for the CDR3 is TGTGCCAGCAGCTTGGGATCCAGGACAGGGGTATACGAGCAGTACTTC.

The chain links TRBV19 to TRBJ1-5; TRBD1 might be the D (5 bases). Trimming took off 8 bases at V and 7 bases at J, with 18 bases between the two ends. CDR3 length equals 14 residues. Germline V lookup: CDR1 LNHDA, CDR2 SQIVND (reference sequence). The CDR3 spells CASESQGRLQPQHF. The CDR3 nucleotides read TGTGCCAGTGAATCCCAGGGACGTTTACAGCCCCAGCATTTT. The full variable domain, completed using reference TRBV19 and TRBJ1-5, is DGGITQSPKYLFRKEGQNVTLSCEQNLNHDAMYWYRQDPGQGLRLIYYSQIVNDFQKGDIAEGYSVSREKKESFPLTVTSAQKNPTAFYLCASESQGRLQPQHFGDGTRLSIL.

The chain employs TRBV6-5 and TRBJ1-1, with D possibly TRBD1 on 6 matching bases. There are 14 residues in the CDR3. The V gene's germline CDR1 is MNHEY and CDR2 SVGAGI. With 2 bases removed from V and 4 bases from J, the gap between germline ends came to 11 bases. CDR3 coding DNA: TGTGCCAGCAGTTACCCCGGACAGACCACTGAAGCTTTCTTT. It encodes CASSYPGQTTEAFF.

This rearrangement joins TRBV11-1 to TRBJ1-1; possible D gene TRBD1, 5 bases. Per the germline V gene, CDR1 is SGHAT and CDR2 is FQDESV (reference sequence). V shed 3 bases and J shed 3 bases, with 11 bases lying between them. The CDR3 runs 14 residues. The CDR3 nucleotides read TGTGCCAGCAGCTTTAGCAGGGCGTACACTGAAGCTTTCTTT. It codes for CASSFSRAYTEAFF.

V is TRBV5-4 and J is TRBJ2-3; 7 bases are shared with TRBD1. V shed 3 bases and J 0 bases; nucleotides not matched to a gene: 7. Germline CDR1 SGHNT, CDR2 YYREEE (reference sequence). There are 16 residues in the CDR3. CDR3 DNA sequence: TGTGCCAGCAGCTCAAAGGGGGCAACTAGCACAGATACGCAGTATTTT. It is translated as CASSSKGATSTDTQYF.